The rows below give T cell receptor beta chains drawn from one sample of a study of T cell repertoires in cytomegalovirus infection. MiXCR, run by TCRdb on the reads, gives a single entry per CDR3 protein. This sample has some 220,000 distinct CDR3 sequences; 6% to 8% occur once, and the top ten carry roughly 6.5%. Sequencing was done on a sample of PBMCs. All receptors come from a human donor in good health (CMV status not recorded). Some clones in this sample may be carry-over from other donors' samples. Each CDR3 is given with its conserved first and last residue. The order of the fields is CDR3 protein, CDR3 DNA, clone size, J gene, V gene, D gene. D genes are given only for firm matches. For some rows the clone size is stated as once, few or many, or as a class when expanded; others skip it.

CASSLQQGLYGYTF TGCGCCAGCAGTTTGCAGCAGGGTCTCTATGGCTACACCTTC few TRBJ1-2 TRBV5-1 -
CSARPQRSYNEQFF TGCAGTGCTAGACCCCAGCGTTCCTACAATGAGCAGTTCTTC many TRBJ2-1 TRBV20-1 -
CSAKGVNTEAFF TGCAGTGCTAAGGGGGTGAACACTGAAGCTTTCTTT many TRBJ1-1 TRBV20-1 -
CASSLSGGPSLSSYEQYF TGTGCCAGCAGCCTAAGCGGGGGACCCTCCCTGAGCTCCTACGAGCAGTACTTC many TRBJ2-7 TRBV7-9 TRBD2
CSAIGRGENAGELFF TGCAGTGCTATAGGTCGGGGGGAGAACGCCGGGGAGCTGTTTTTT many TRBJ2-2 TRBV20-1 TRBD2
CASSPQAVRWNTEAFF TGTGCCAGCAGCCCGCAAGCCGTCAGGTGGAACACTGAAGCTTTCTTT - TRBJ1-1 TRBV4-2 -
CASSFVLTSAGDTQYF TGTGCCAGCAGCTTTGTATTGACTAGCGCGGGTGATACGCAGTATTTT many TRBJ2-3 TRBV7-2 TRBD2
CASSRGRTIAKNIQYF TGTGCCAGCAGCCGAGGCCGCACGATAGCCAAAAACATTCAGTACTTC many TRBJ2-4 TRBV11-2 -
CASSHTVTSSTDTQYF TGTGCCAGCAGCCATACAGTAACCTCTAGCACAGATACGCAGTATTTT many TRBJ2-3 TRBV14 -
CASSLSIPLGGGLAYEQYF TGTGCCAGCAGCTTATCCATACCCCTGGGCGGGGGGCTGGCCTACGAGCAGTACTTC many TRBJ2-7 TRBV7-2 TRBD2
CSARVARGFSRETQYF TGCAGTGCTAGAGTGGCACGCGGGTTTTCAAGAGAGACCCAGTACTTC few TRBJ2-5 TRBV20-1 -
CASSPRLRDQGSGELFF TGTGCCAGCTCACCAAGGCTCAGGGACCAAGGCTCCGGGGAGCTGTTTTTT - TRBJ2-2 TRBV18 -
CASSRGGAGTDTQYF TGTGCCAGCAGCCGAGGGGGCGCGGGCACAGATACGCAGTATTTT many TRBJ2-3 TRBV7-2 TRBD1
CASSYRTSGGLYQETQYF TGTGCCAGCAGTTACCGGACTAGCGGGGGCCTTTACCAAGAGACCCAGTACTTC - TRBJ2-5 TRBV6-2/TRBV6-3 TRBD2
CASSEGAYEQYF TGCGCCAGCAGTGAGGGCGCCTACGAGCAGTACTTC many TRBJ2-7 TRBV10-2 -
CASSAGTRGGEQYF TGTGCCAGCAGCGCCGGGACACGGGGCGGCGAGCAGTACTTC many TRBJ2-7 TRBV9 -
CASSLALGTQREEQYF TGTGCCAGCAGTTTAGCGCTAGGAACCCAACGGGAGGAGCAGTACTTC many TRBJ2-7 TRBV12-3/TRBV12-4 -
CASSYRRAGEYEQYF TGTGCCAGCAGTTATCGGAGAGCGGGGGAATACGAGCAGTACTTC many TRBJ2-7 TRBV6-5 TRBD2
CASRLQGASTGELFF TGTGCCAGCAGACTTCAGGGGGCGAGCACCGGGGAGCTGTTTTTT many TRBJ2-2 TRBV6-5 TRBD1
CSAIDTGGQETQYF TGCAGTGCTATAGACACAGGGGGTCAAGAGACCCAGTACTTC many TRBJ2-5 TRBV20-1 TRBD1
CASSLETANYGYTF TGTGCCAGCAGCTTAGAGACAGCTAACTATGGCTACACCTTC many TRBJ1-2 TRBV7-2 -
CASGLWYTF TGTGCTAGTGGTTTATGGTACACCTTC many TRBJ1-2 TRBV12-5 -
CASSHEGLAREDTQYF TGTGCCAGCAGTCACGAGGGCCTCGCGAGGGAGGATACGCAGTATTTT many TRBJ2-3 TRBV6-2/TRBV6-3 -
CASSYSANEQYF TGTGCCAGCAGCTACTCCGCAAACGAGCAGTACTTC many TRBJ2-7 TRBV14 -
CASSFLGQGHSGNTIYF TGTGCCAGCAGCTTTCTAGGACAGGGACACTCTGGAAACACCATATATTTT many TRBJ1-3 TRBV7-2 TRBD1
CASSFGDHSGNTIYF TGTGCCAGCAGCTTCGGGGACCACTCTGGAAACACCATATATTTT many TRBJ1-3 TRBV7-8 -